These T cell receptor beta chains were read from a single sample in a study of identical twins. MiXCR was run by TCRdb on the 5' RACE reads, yielding one entry per CDR3 protein. The sample has about 730,000 distinct CDR3 sequences, approximately 21% seen once. The same data also contributed to another study, on T cells expressing NK-cell markers.

Sequencing was performed on PBMCs. These receptors were obtained from a woman between 18 and 29 years old in good health. Each CDR3 is given with its conserved first and last residue. Each record gives: CDR3 protein, CDR3 DNA, J gene, clone size, D gene, V gene. A D gene is named only where the DNA matches it firmly. Size values are once, few and many counts, or a class for expanded clones, and some rows have none.

CDR3: CASRPSSGNSPLHF; DNA: TGTGCCAGCAGGCCTTCTTCGGGAAATTCACCCCTCCACTTT; J: TRBJ1-6; size: many; D: NA; V: TRBV12-3/TRBV12-4
CDR3: CASSFQRTSGESYNEQFF; DNA: TGTGCCAGCAGCTTTCAGCGGACTAGCGGGGAGTCCTACAATGAGCAGTTCTTC; J: TRBJ2-1; size: NA; D: TRBD2; V: TRBV5-5
CDR3: CASLRNQETQYF; DNA: TGTGCCAGCTTGCGTAACCAAGAGACCCAGTACTTC; J: TRBJ2-5; size: few; D: NA; V: TRBV5-6
CDR3: CASSDVGGAGEKLFF; DNA: TGTGCCAGCAGCGATGTGGGGGGCGCGGGAGAAAAACTGTTTTTT; J: TRBJ1-4; size: NA; D: NA; V: TRBV9
CDR3: CASSLGPNNEQYF; DNA: TGTGCCAGCAGCTTGGGCCCGAATAACGAGCAGTACTTC; J: TRBJ2-7; size: NA; D: NA; V: TRBV9
CDR3: CASRLGLAGAVEQFF; DNA: TGTGCCAGCAGATTGGGACTAGCGGGAGCTGTGGAGCAGTTCTTC; J: TRBJ2-1; size: NA; D: TRBD2; V: TRBV6-2/TRBV6-3
CDR3: CASSPTDTQYF; DNA: TGTGCCAGCAGTCCCACAGATACGCAGTATTTT; J: TRBJ2-3; size: many; D: NA; V: TRBV7-9
CDR3: CASSLFQGAETQYF; DNA: TGTGCCAGCAGCTTATTTCAGGGGGCGGAGACCCAGTACTTC; J: TRBJ2-5; size: many; D: TRBD1; V: TRBV7-2
CDR3: CASSLSGQQYEQYF; DNA: TGTGCCAGCAGCTTAAGTGGACAGCAATACGAGCAGTACTTC; J: TRBJ2-7; size: few; D: NA; V: TRBV7-9
CDR3: CSAKKRGSPYEQYF; DNA: TGCAGTGCCAAGAAACGGGGGAGCCCTTACGAGCAGTACTTC; J: TRBJ2-7; size: NA; D: NA; V: TRBV20-1
CDR3: CSASQGGAGTDTQYF; DNA: TGCAGTGCTTCACAGGGGGGGGCCGGCACAGATACGCAGTATTTT; J: TRBJ2-3; size: NA; D: NA; V: TRBV20-1
CDR3: CASRRQGVDEQYF; DNA: TGTGCCAGCAGAAGACAGGGTGTCGACGAGCAGTACTTC; J: TRBJ2-7; size: few; D: TRBD1; V: TRBV6-1
CDR3: CSARKLAGAYEQFF; DNA: TGCAGTGCTAGGAAACTAGCGGGAGCGTATGAGCAGTTCTTC; J: TRBJ2-1; size: many; D: TRBD2; V: TRBV20-1
CDR3: CSASGQLTLTDTQYF; DNA: TGCAGTGCTAGTGGACAGTTGACTCTTACAGATACGCAGTATTTT; J: TRBJ2-3; size: many; D: NA; V: TRBV20-1
CDR3: CSARTTATNSPLHF; DNA: TGCAGTGCTAGAACGACAGCGACTAATTCACCCCTCCACTTT; J: TRBJ1-6; size: NA; D: NA; V: TRBV20-1
CDR3: CASSPGGGRNNEQFF; DNA: TGTGCCAGCAGCCCCGGCGGCGGCAGGAACAATGAGCAGTTCTTC; J: TRBJ2-1; size: NA; D: NA; V: TRBV3-1
CDR3: CASRDSSQPQHF; DNA: TGTGCCAGCCGTGACTCCTCCCAGCCCCAGCATTTT; J: TRBJ1-5; size: few; D: NA; V: TRBV12-3/TRBV12-4
CDR3: CASSLEDSTGVSSPLHF; DNA: TGCGCCAGCAGCTTGGAGGATTCAACAGGGGTTTCTTCACCCCTCCACTTT; J: TRBJ1-6; size: few; D: TRBD1; V: TRBV5-1
CDR3: CASSVGAFDYGYTF; DNA: TGTGCCAGCAGTGTAGGGGCGTTCGACTATGGCTACACCTTC; J: TRBJ1-2; size: NA; D: NA; V: TRBV6-4
CDR3: CASSLVAENTEAFF; DNA: TGCGCCAGCAGCTTGGTGGCCGAGAACACTGAAGCTTTCTTT; J: TRBJ1-1; size: few; D: NA; V: TRBV5-1
CDR3: CASSSRMAGALGETQYF; DNA: TGTGCCAGCAGTTCGCGGATGGCGGGCGCTCTGGGAGAGACCCAGTACTTC; J: TRBJ2-5; size: NA; D: NA; V: TRBV6-5
CDR3: CASSFANSPLHF; DNA: TGTGCCAGCAGTTTTGCGAATTCACCCCTCCACTTT; J: TRBJ1-6; size: few; D: NA; V: TRBV12-3/TRBV12-4
CDR3: CASSSGRTEQYF; DNA: TGTGCCAGCTCAAGCGGGAGAACCGAGCAGTACTTC; J: TRBJ2-7; size: few; D: TRBD2; V: TRBV28
CDR3: CASGGAGDTGELFF; DNA: TGTGCCAGCGGGGGAGCGGGGGATACCGGGGAGCTGTTTTTT; J: TRBJ2-2; size: few; D: TRBD2; V: TRBV5-5
CDR3: CASSVGIKYEQYF; DNA: TGTGCCAGCAGCGTGGGGATTAAATACGAGCAGTACTTC; J: TRBJ2-7; size: many; D: NA; V: TRBV9
CDR3: CASSLYHLAGAGDTQYF; DNA: TGTGCCAGCAGCTTATATCATCTCGCGGGGGCCGGAGATACGCAGTATTTT; J: TRBJ2-3; size: many; D: NA; V: TRBV11-2
CDR3: CATHDGQGARGAFF; DNA: TGTGCCACTCATGATGGGCAGGGGGCGCGGGGAGCTTTCTTT; J: TRBJ1-1; size: many; D: TRBD1; V: TRBV19
CDR3: CSAQTGIGANVLTF; DNA: TGCAGTGCTCAAACAGGGATAGGGGCCAACGTCCTGACTTTC; J: TRBJ2-6; size: NA; D: NA; V: TRBV20-1